The 18 T cell receptor beta chains listed next were all sequenced from one sample in a study of cytomegalovirus exposure and HLA in healthy donors. The PCR had 60 Vbeta and 13 Jbeta primers. Generated by immunoSEQ multiplex PCR, the TCRdb table keeps only in-frame clones and is missing some. Of 140,000 to 150,000 clones detected, 80% appear once; the ten largest clones hold around 4.4%. The sample taken for sequencing was PBMCs. Source of these receptors: a man aged 35 to 55 in good health and CMV-seronegative.

The chain combines TRBV5-6 with TRBJ2-7, with D uncertain. The V end was cut by 4 bases, the J end by 6 bases, with 11 bases between. Germline assignment: CDR1 SGHDT and CDR2 YYEEEE. The CDR3 is 12 residues long. The CDR3 here is CASSIPYVEQYF. The DNA for the CDR3 is TGTGCCAGCAGCATTCCTTATGTCGAGCAGTACTTC.

The chain carries TRBV5-6 and TRBJ2-7; TRBD2 agrees at 11 bases. Looked up from germline, CDR1 is SGHDT and CDR2 is YYEEEE. After removal of 4 bases from V and 0 bases from J, the junction contained 3 bases not matched to a gene. This CDR3 is built from 15 residues. The CDR3 region has the DNA TGTGCCAGCAGCGTCGGACTAGCGGGCTCCTACGAGCAGTACTTC. Translation: CASSVGLAGSYEQYF.

V is TRBV27 and J is TRBJ2-5; perhaps TRBD2 as D (5 bases). The closer fit of TRBJ2-7 to the DNA end suggests the J call may be wrong. From germline, CDR1 is MNHEY and CDR2 SMNVEV (reference sequence). This CDR3 is 12 amino acids long. The CDR3 nucleotides read TGTGCCAGCAGTGGGAGCGGCTACGAGCAGTACTTC. Its translation: CASSGSGYEQYF.

The gene calls are TRBV6-5 and TRBJ2-5, with 9 bases matching TRBD2. The closer fit of TRBJ2-7 to the DNA end suggests the J call may be wrong. Germline V gene sequence: CDR1 MNHEY, CDR2 SVGAGI. This CDR3 has 15 residues. The DNA for the CDR3 is TGTGCCAGCAGTACCACCGCGGGGGGGCCCTACGAGCAGTACTTC. Encoded protein: CASSTTAGGPYEQYF.

This clone was picked up a small number of times. This chain connects TRBV2 to TRBJ1-6; D uncertain. Germline V gene sequence: CDR1 SNHLY, CDR2 FYNNEI. CDR3 length: 13 amino acids. V dropped 5 bases and J dropped 10 bases, with 12 bases sitting between them. DNA of the CDR3: TGTGCCAGCAGTAAGGCAGGAGGGTCACCCCTCCACTTT. Translating gives CASSKAGGSPLHF.

The chain employs TRBV10-2 and TRBJ1-2; 10 nucleotides line up with TRBD1. Germline V CDR1 and CDR2: WSHSY, SAAADI. This CDR3 has 13 residues. J was trimmed by 6 bases and V by 4 bases; bases with no gene match: 2. This CDR3 is CASSAGQGNGYTF. CDR3 bases: TGCGCCAGCAGTGCGGGACAGGGGAATGGCTACACCTTC.

The gene calls are TRBV7-9 and TRBJ1-1; tentative D call: TRBD1 (5 bases). Germline V gives CDR1 SEHNR, CDR2 FQNEAQ (reference sequence). The V end was cut by 5 bases, the J end by 4 bases, with 11 bases between. The CDR3 covers 13 residues. CDR3 residues: CASSRRGGTEAFF. In nucleotides, the CDR3 is TGTGCCAGCAGCCGTCGGGGGGGCACTGAAGCTTTCTTT.

The CDR3 loop is CASSPYLNEKLFF. The CDR3 DNA follows: TGTGCCAGCAGCCCGTATTTAAATGAAAAACTGTTTTTT. This chain connects TRBV7-2 to TRBJ1-4; the D is unclear. The V end was cut by 5 bases, the J end by 5 bases, with 9 bases between. The germline CDR1 and CDR2 sequences are SGHTA and FQGNSA. The CDR3 covers 13 residues.

The chain joins TRBV9 to TRBJ2-3, with TRBD2 matching over 14 bases. The CDR3 loop spans 18 amino acids. In germline, CDR1 is SGDLS, CDR2 YYNGEE. V lost 4 bases, J lost 0 bases, and 7 bases stayed unmatched. CDR3 bases: TGTGCCAGCAGCCTCCGGACTAGCGGGGGGCCTAGCACAGATACGCAGTATTTT. Protein sequence: CASSLRTSGGPSTDTQYF. Using reference TRBV9 and TRBJ2-3 for the parts outside the CDR3, the full variable domain is DSGVTQTPKHLITATGQRVTLRCSPRSGDLSVYWYQQSLDQGLQFLIQYYNGEERAKGNILERFSAQQFPDLHSELNLSSLELGDSALYFCASSLRTSGGPSTDTQYFGPGTRLTVL.

CDR3 DNA sequence: TGTGCCAGCAGTTTCGGCGGTTCGAACACCGGGGAGCTGTTTTTT. Translation gives CASSFGGSNTGELFF. J is TRBJ2-2 and V is TRBV27; D is uncertain. The V gene lost 3 bases and the J gene lost 0 bases, with 8 bases spanning the gap. Germline CDR1 reads MNHEY; CDR2 reads SMNVEV (reference sequence). The CDR3 extends over 15 amino acids.

This clone appeared a few times. V gene TRBV7-9 combines with J gene TRBJ1-1; D is unresolved. The CDR3 consists of 14 residues. Trimming removed 2 bases at V and 10 bases at J, with 17 bases between. CDR1 is SEHNR, CDR2 FQNEAQ, per germline (reference sequence). CDR3: CASSLSRESFVAFF. In DNA, the CDR3 is TGTGCCAGCAGCTTAAGTAGGGAGTCTTTTGTAGCTTTCTTT. Using reference TRBV7-9 and TRBJ1-1 for the parts outside the CDR3, the full variable domain is DTGVSQNPRHKITKRGQNVTFRCDPISEHNRLYWYRQTLGQGPEFLTYFQNEAQLEKSRLLSDRFSAERPKGSFSTLEIQRTEQGDSAMYLCASSLSRESFVAFFGQGTRLTVV.

This clone was picked up one time. Written as DNA, the CDR3 is TGTGCCAGTAGTATAGGGGGACAGATACAAGAGACCCAGTACTTC. It translates to CASSIGGQIQETQYF. The V call is TRBV19, the J call TRBJ2-5; the match to TRBD1 covers 7 bases. V shed 1 base, J shed 2 bases, and the junction held 4 bases outside the gene matches. The CDR3 is made up of 15 amino acids. Germline-derived CDR1 and CDR2 are LNHDA and SQIVND (reference sequence). The entire variable domain, with the rest obtained from reference TRBV19 and TRBJ2-5, is as follows: DGGITQSPKYLFRKEGQNVTLSCEQNLNHDAMYWYRQDPGQGLRLIYYSQIVNDFQKGDIAEGYSVSREKKESFPLTVTSAQKNPTAFYLCASSIGGQIQETQYFGPGTRLLVL.

This clone was detected only a few times. The V gene is TRBV10-1, the J gene TRBJ1-2; 7 bases map to TRBD1. The CDR3 has 14 amino acids. Germline trimming cut 0 bases from V and 2 bases from J; bases unmatched to any gene: 0. Per germline, CDR1 WNHNN and CDR2 SYGVQD (reference sequence). CDR3 DNA sequence: TGCGCCAGCAGTGAGTCGGGACAGAACTATGGCTACACCTTC. This sequence encodes CASSESGQNYGYTF.

The chain links TRBV5-5 to TRBJ2-2; 8 bases line up with TRBD1. With 0 bases clipped from V and 6 bases from J, the junction kept 4 bases outside the gene matches. The CDR3 totals 15 residues. The germline V gene encodes CDR1 SGHKS and CDR2 YYEKEE (reference sequence). The CDR3 sequence: CASSLVGQVPGELFF. Written as DNA, the CDR3 is TGTGCCAGCAGCTTGGTGGGACAGGTCCCCGGGGAGCTGTTTTTT.

The V call is TRBV6-6, the J call TRBJ2-2; D is unclear. The germline gives CDR1 MNHNY, CDR2 SVGAGI (reference sequence). The V gene lost 7 bases and the J gene lost 1 base, with 4 bases spanning the gap. The length of the CDR3 is 12 residues. The CDR3 DNA follows: TGTGCCAGCACTAGGAACACCGGGGAGCTGTTTTTT. It translates to CASTRNTGELFF.

This chain joins TRBV18 and TRBJ2-1; TRBD2 matches 10 bases. The CDR3 totals 15 residues. From germline, CDR1 is KGHSH and CDR2 LQKENI. V gave up 8 bases and J gave up 5 bases; unmatched junction bases: 9. The DNA of the CDR3 is TGTGCCAGCGTTATAGCGGGGGGTATCGACAATGAGCAGTTCTTC. Its translation: CASVIAGGIDNEQFF. Complete variable domain (other parts from reference TRBV18 and TRBJ2-1): NAGVMQNPRHLVRRRGQEARLRCSPMKGHSHVYWYRQLPEEGLKFMVYLQKENIIDESGMPKERFSAEFPKEGPSILRIQQVVRGDSAAYFCASVIAGGIDNEQFFGPGTRLTVL.

This sequence joins TRBV6-5 and TRBJ2-5; 16 positions agree with TRBD2. Germline-derived CDR1 and CDR2 are MNHEY and SVGAGI. The CDR3 is 16 amino acids. After removal of 2 bases from V and 5 bases from J, the junction contained 2 bases not matched to a gene. This CDR3 reads CASSYEGLAGGETQYF. In nucleotides, the CDR3 is TGTGCCAGCAGTTACGAGGGACTAGCGGGGGGGGAGACCCAGTACTTC.

V usage is TRBV10-3 and J usage is TRBJ2-1, with 8 bases matching TRBD1. After removal of 4 bases from V and 0 bases from J, the junction contained 2 bases not matched to a gene. The germline CDR1 and CDR2 sequences are ENHRY and SYGVKD. The CDR3 covers 15 residues. CDR3 protein: CAISGQGFSYNEQFF. DNA of the CDR3: TGTGCCATCAGTGGACAGGGGTTCTCCTACAATGAGCAGTTCTTC.